These 12 T cell receptor beta chains came from one sample sequenced in a study of blood T cell repertoires in COVID-19. Measured with immunoSEQ multiplex PCR; TCRdb has only the in-frame clones, and not every one. Of hundreds of thousands of clones listed, over 75% are singletons. Input material: PBMCs or T cells enriched from blood (not recorded which). The receptors originated from a man aged 35-49 years who had recovered from COVID-19.

The rearrangement joins TRBV12-3 or TRBV12-4 to TRBJ2-1; D is unclear. V lost 1 base and J 2 bases, leaving 3 bases between the germline ends. This CDR3 comprises 13 residues. For the CDR3, the DNA is TGTGCCAGCAGTTTAGGGCCCTACAATGAGCAGTTCTTC. Residues: CASSLGPYNEQFF.

This sequence joins TRBV19 and TRBJ1-2; tentatively, D is TRBD1 (6 bases). The CDR3 is 15 residues long. The germline CDR1 and CDR2 sequences are LNHDA and SQIVND (reference sequence). The germline V and J ends were trimmed by 4 bases and 8 bases, with 20 bases remaining between them. Here the CDR3 DNA reads TGTGCCAGTAGTACCCCCCGCTGGGGGCGTCTGGGCTACACCTTC. This sequence encodes CASSTPRWGRLGYTF.

The genes are TRBV18 and TRBJ1-1; 7 bases align to TRBD1. The CDR3 is 13 residues long. Germline assignment: CDR1 KGHSH and CDR2 LQKENI. Germline trimming cut 6 bases from V and 4 bases from J; bases unmatched to any gene: 5. The CDR3 region is CASSEGQITEAFF. The CDR3 DNA sequence: TGTGCCAGCTCCGAGGGACAGATCACTGAAGCTTTCTTT. Supplemented by reference TRBV18 and TRBJ1-1, the full variable domain reads NAGVMQNPRHLVRRRGQEARLRCSPMKGHSHVYWYRQLPEEGLKFMVYLQKENIIDESGMPKERFSAEFPKEGPSILRIQQVVRGDSAAYFCASSEGQITEAFFGQGTRLTVV.

The rearrangement joins TRBV5-6 to TRBJ2-6; a weak D match, TRBD1 (6 bases). Germline CDR1 reads SGHDT; CDR2 reads YYEEEE. The CDR3 sequence is 19 residues long. Trimming took 4 bases from V and 0 from J, leaving 20 bases between them. The CDR3 reads CASSLGQLLISSGANVLTF. DNA of the CDR3: TGTGCCAGCAGCCTAGGACAGCTCCTTATCAGCTCTGGGGCCAACGTCCTGACTTTC. The full variable domain, in which reference TRBV5-6 and TRBJ2-6 provide the parts outside the CDR3, is DAGVTQSPTHLIKTRGQQVTLRCSPKSGHDTVSWYQQALGQGPQFIFQYYEEEERQRGNFPDRFSGHQFPNYSSELNVNALLLGDSALYLCASSLGQLLISSGANVLTFGAGSRLTVL.

This clone has just one count. The chain couples TRBV29-1 to TRBJ2-7; D might be TRBD2 (5 bases). Germline CDR1 is SQVTM and CDR2 is ANQGSEA. V lost 5 bases and J 6 bases, leaving 8 bases between the germline ends. There are 10 residues in the CDR3. The DNA of the CDR3 is TGCAGCGTTTCCAGCGGCGAGCAGTACTTC. Translation: CSVSSGEQYF.

This clone was recorded only once. The chain uses TRBV5-1 and TRBJ2-1; 10 nucleotides match TRBD2. J lost 7 bases, V lost 6 bases, and 7 bases had no gene match. The CDR3 is 14 amino acids. Germline CDR1 reads SGHRS; CDR2 reads YFSETQ. The CDR3 sequence: CASTSGSSENEQFF. Written as DNA, the CDR3 is TGCGCCAGCACTAGCGGGAGCAGCGAGAATGAGCAGTTCTTC.

This chain links TRBV7-2 with TRBJ1-4; D may be TRBD1 (6 bases). The V end lost 5 bases, the J end lost 13 bases, and 11 bases lay between the germline ends. The germline gives CDR1 SGHTA, CDR2 FQGNSA. CDR3 length: 11 amino acids. The CDR3 DNA is TGTGCCAGCAGCCCAGGGGAGGGACTGTTTTTT. This encodes CASSPGEGLFF.

The chain has TRBV7-2 and TRBJ1-2; D uncertain. From germline, CDR1 is SGHTA and CDR2 FQGNSA. Trimming took 2 bases from V and 5 from J, leaving 9 bases between them. The CDR3 contains 13 residues. CDR3 residues: CASSLTFRYGYTF. In DNA form, the CDR3 reads TGTGCCAGCAGCTTAACTTTCCGGTATGGCTACACCTTC.

The rearrangement joins TRBV7-9 to TRBJ1-2; D is undetermined. Germline V gene lookup returns CDR1 SEHNR and CDR2 FQNEAQ (reference sequence). The CDR3 covers 16 residues. Between the trimmed V and J ends, which lost 6 bases and 5 bases, there was a span of 22 bases. Here the CDR3 reads CASSLYAGLVGYGYTF. CDR3 coding DNA: TGTGCCAGCAGTCTATACGCAGGACTCGTGGGTTATGGCTACACCTTC.

The chain uses TRBV6-6 and TRBJ1-2; 8 nucleotides line up with TRBD1. Trimming took 2 bases from V and 4 from J; bases not matched to a gene: 9. The CDR3 covers 16 residues. The V gene's germline CDR1 is MNHNY and CDR2 SVGAGI (reference sequence). CDR3 in DNA: TGTGCCAGCAGTTACGACCCGGCGACAGGGGTCTATGGCTACACCTTC. Protein sequence: CASSYDPATGVYGYTF.

V gene TRBV7-2 combines with J gene TRBJ2-3, with D perhaps TRBD2 (7 bases). The length of the CDR3 is 17 residues. The germline V gene encodes CDR1 SGHTA and CDR2 FQGNSA. The V gene lost 5 bases and the J gene lost 1 base, with 19 bases spanning the gap. CDR3 sequence reads: CASSPPRGRGRTDTQYF. DNA for the CDR3: TGTGCCAGCAGCCCCCCTCGTGGGCGGGGGCGCACAGATACGCAGTATTTT.

V and J are TRBV28 and TRBJ2-1, with D perhaps TRBD1 (5 bases). This CDR3 has 13 residues. Trimming took off 2 bases at V and 8 bases at J, with 10 bases between the two ends. Germline CDR1 MDHEN, CDR2 SYDVKM. In DNA form, the CDR3 reads TGTGCCAGCAGTTTACAGGGTAGCCATGAGCAGTTCTTC. Residues: CASSLQGSHEQFF.